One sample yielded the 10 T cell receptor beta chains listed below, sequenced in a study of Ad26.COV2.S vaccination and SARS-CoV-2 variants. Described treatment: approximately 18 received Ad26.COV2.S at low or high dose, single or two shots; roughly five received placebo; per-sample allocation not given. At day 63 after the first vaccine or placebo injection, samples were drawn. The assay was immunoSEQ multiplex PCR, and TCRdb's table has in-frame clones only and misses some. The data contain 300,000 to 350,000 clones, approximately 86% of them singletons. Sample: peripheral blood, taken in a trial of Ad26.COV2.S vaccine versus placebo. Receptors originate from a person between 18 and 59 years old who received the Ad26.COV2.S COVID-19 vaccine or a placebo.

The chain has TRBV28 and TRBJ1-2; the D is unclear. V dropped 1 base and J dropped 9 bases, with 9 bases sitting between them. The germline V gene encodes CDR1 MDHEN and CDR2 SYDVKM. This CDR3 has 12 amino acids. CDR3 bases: TGTGCCAGCAGTTTATCAAGAGGGAGCTACACCTTC. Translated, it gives CASSLSRGSYTF.

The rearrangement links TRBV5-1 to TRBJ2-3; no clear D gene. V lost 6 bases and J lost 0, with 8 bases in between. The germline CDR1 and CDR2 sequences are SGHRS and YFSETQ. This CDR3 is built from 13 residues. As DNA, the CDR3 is TGCGCCAGCAAGAGGTCTAGCACAGATACGCAGTATTTT. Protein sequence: CASKRSSTDTQYF.

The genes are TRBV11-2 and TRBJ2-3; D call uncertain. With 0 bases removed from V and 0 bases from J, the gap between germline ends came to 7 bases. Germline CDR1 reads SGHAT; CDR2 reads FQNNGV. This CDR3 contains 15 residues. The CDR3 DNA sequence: TGTGCCAGCAGCTTAGAGGCGCTTAGCACAGATACGCAGTATTTT. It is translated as CASSLEALSTDTQYF.

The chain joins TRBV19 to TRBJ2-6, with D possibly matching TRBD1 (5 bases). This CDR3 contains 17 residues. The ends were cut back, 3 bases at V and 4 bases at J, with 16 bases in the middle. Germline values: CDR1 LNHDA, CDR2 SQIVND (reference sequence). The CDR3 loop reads CASSIQGRPTGANVLTF. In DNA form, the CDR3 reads TGTGCCAGTAGTATTCAGGGAAGGCCTACCGGGGCCAACGTCCTGACTTTC.

CDR3 residues: CASSLRQGGENTEAFF. As DNA, the CDR3 is TGTGCCAGCTCACTCCGACAGGGGGGAGAGAACACTGAAGCTTTCTTT. The gene calls are TRBV18 and TRBJ1-1, with TRBD1 matching 9 bases. This CDR3 spans 16 amino acids. Unmatched junction bases numbered 7, after V lost 4 bases and J lost 1 base. Germline CDR1 KGHSH, CDR2 LQKENI.

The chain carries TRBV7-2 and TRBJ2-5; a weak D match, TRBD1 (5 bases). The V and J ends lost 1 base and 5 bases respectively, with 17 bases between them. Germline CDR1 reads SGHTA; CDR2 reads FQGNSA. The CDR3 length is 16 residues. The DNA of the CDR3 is TGTGCCAGCAGCTTAGTGGGCAGGGTGCGGACGGAGACCCAGTACTTC. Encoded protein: CASSLVGRVRTETQYF.

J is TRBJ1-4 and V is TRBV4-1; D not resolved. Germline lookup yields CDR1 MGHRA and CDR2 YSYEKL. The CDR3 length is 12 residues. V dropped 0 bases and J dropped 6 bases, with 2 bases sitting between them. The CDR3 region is CASSQDDEKLFF. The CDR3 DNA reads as TGCGCCAGCAGCCAAGATGATGAAAAACTGTTTTTT.

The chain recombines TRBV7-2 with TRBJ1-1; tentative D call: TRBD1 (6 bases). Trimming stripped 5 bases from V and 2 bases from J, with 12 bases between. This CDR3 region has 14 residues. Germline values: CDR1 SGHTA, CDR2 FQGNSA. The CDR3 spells CASSPGTRNTEAFF. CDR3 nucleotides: TGTGCCAGCAGCCCAGGGACAAGAAACACTGAAGCTTTCTTT.

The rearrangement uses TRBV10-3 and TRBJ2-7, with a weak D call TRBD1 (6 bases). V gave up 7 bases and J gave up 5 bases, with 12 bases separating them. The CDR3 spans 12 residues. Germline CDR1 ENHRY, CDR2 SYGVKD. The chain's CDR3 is CAIKTGSHEQYF. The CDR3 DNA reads TGTGCCATCAAAACAGGGTCCCACGAGCAGTACTTC.

This CDR3 reads CASSTPLTPSYNEQFF. CDR3 in DNA: TGTGCCAGCAGCACTCCATTAACCCCCTCCTACAATGAGCAGTTCTTC. The rearrangement joins TRBV7-2 to TRBJ2-1, with unresolved D. This CDR3 comprises 16 residues. CDR1 and CDR2 from the germline V gene are SGHTA and FQGNSA. Trimming removed 5 bases from V and 0 bases from J, with 14 bases in between. Based on the CDR3 plus reference TRBV7-2 and TRBJ2-1, the full variable domain is GAGVSQSPSNKVTEKGKDVELRCDPISGHTALYWYRQSLGQGLEFLIYFQGNSAPDKSGLPSDRFSAERTGGSVSTLTIQRTQQEDSAVYLCASSTPLTPSYNEQFFGPGTRLTVL.